This T cell receptor (beta chain) was captured by sequencing in a study of control samples from healthy donors and cancer patients. This clone appeared once. Measured with immunoSEQ multiplex PCR; TCRdb has only the in-frame clones, and not every one. This sample has about 120,000 clones, with roughly nine tenths found just once. The ends lost 0 bases at V and 4 bases at J; junction bases unmatched: 5. The CDR3 consists of 16 residues. Germline-derived CDR1 and CDR2 are MNHEY and SVGEGT. This receptor was identified in a woman aged 18-29 years in good health. The chain uses TRBV6-2 or TRBV6-3 and TRBJ1-5, with 8 bases lining up with TRBD1. Sequenced: blood. Here the CDR3 reads CASSYSSRGPNQPQHF. The CDR3, as DNA: TGTGCCAGCAGTTACTCGAGCAGGGGGCCTAATCAGCCCCAGCATTTT.